The clone carrying this TCR beta chain was observed at least ten times. Its antigen is unidentified. The data derive from a study of T cells in Graves' hyperthyroidism and ophthalmopathy. Findings and limits, study-wide: Clonotypes that were expanded in thyroid above 0.001 mostly appeared in blood too.

CDR3 size: 15 residues. CDR1 is SGHRS and CDR2 is YFSETQ in the germline V gene. With V trimmed by 0 bases and J by 6 bases, 4 bases remained unmatched. Diagnostic decisions used clinical symptoms, serum thyroxine and TRAb, thyroid ultrasound and orbital computed tomography. The TCR beta CDR3 regions underwent amplification using RNA transcripts as the source. TCR CDR3 regions were first amplified by RT-PCR with HTBI primers. TCRdb passed the multiplex PCR reads through MiXCR, listing each CDR3 protein once. The table records about 480,000 distinct CDR3 sequences, roughly an eighth of them present only once.

V is TRBV5-1 and J is TRBJ2-5; 11 bases match TRBD1. This clonotype originated in a woman aged 18-30 years with Graves' hyperthyroidism. The specimen sequenced was blood. The CDR3 loop is CASSLGDRGIKTQYF. The CDR3 region has the DNA TGCGCCAGCAGCTTGGGGGACAGGGGGATAAAGACCCAGTACTTC.